The 21 T cell receptor beta chains below come from one sample, sequenced in a study of tumor-infiltrating lymphocytes in primary liver carcinoma. Co-extracted RNA and DNA came from roughly 20-30 mg of unsorted bulk tissue. Total RNA amounting to 450 to 500 ng was the source from which TCR beta cDNA was made with a constant-region primer. Three nested multiplex PCR rounds, a slightly modified ARM-PCR, produced the libraries for TCR beta. A C-beta reverse primer was combined with TRBV1-TRBV30 forward primers in the first two PCR rounds, and each round had approximately 10 cycles. In TCRdb, the multiplex PCR reads were re-called with MiXCR into one record per CDR3 protein. This sample has around 70,000 distinct CDR3 sequences, with 60% to 75% found just once. The source material was liver tumor tissue from sampling region 4. Specified subset: tumor region T4, right-lateral pole. These receptors were collected from a man aged 40-50 years with primary liver carcinoma and hepatitis B virus infection.

The chain joins TRBV6-1 to TRBJ2-3; 7 nucleotides line up with TRBD2. Germline-derived CDR1 and CDR2 are MNHNS and SASEGT. The CDR3 covers 16 residues. The junction had 9 bases not matched to a gene; V was cut back by 5 bases and J by 1 base. The CDR3 DNA reads TGTGCCAGCAGTCCCCCGGGGGGATTGGGCACAGATACGCAGTATTTT. It encodes CASSPPGGLGTDTQYF.

Comment on this clonotype: The junction and the germline gene differ at one end; a read error may be behind it. The chain joins TRBV12-3 or TRBV12-4 to TRBJ2-5; perhaps TRBD2 as D (7 bases). The CDR3 loop spans 15 amino acids. CDR3: CASSSGGGCEETQHF. The CDR3 DNA reads as TGTGCCAGCAGTAGTGGGGGGGGCTGTGAAGAGACTCAGCACTTC.

On this clonotype: A read error is possible here, since a much larger clone lies one base away. No conserved phenylalanine or tryptophan ends this CDR3, so it is likely a read error. The CDR3, as DNA: TGCAGCGTGGACATGATTAGCACAGATACGCAGTATTAT. Amino acids: CSVDMISTDTQYY. This chain connects TRBV29-1 to TRBJ2-3; weak D call: TRBD1 (5 bases). In germline, CDR1 is SQVTM, CDR2 ANQGSEA. CDR3 size: 13 residues. V was cut by 6 bases and J by 0 bases, with 10 bases left in between.

The sample holds a few counts of this clonotype. The chain combines TRBV5-1 with TRBJ2-7; tentatively, D is TRBD1 (6 bases). The germline V gene encodes CDR1 SGHRS and CDR2 YFSETQ. With 4 bases removed from V and 2 bases from J, the gap between germline ends came to 10 bases. The CDR3 runs to 13 residues. As DNA, the CDR3 is TGCGCCAGCAGCGCCAGGGGTCCCTACGAGCAGTACTTC. It translates to CASSARGPYEQYF.

Comment on this clonotype: Sequence at one end of the junction differs from germline and may be a read error. V usage is TRBV10-1 and J usage is TRBJ2-1; possible D gene TRBD2, 6 bases. There are 14 residues in the CDR3. CDR1 and CDR2 from the germline V gene are WNHNN and SYGVQD (reference sequence). The CDR3 here is CASTDGTGYNEQFF. Here the CDR3 DNA reads TGCGCCAGCACTGATGGGACTGGGTACAATGAACAGTTCTTT.

Ten or more counts support this clonotype. The rearrangement joins TRBV6-1 to TRBJ2-7; D might be TRBD1 (6 bases). V lost 11 bases and J 3 bases, leaving 26 bases between the germline ends. This CDR3 contains 16 residues. Germline V gene data show CDR1 as MNHNS and CDR2 as SASEGT. The CDR3 DNA follows: TGTGCCGGCAAAACGGACAGTGCCAATTCCTTCTACGAGCAGTACTTC. Protein product: CAGKTDSANSFYEQYF.

Notes on this clonotype: A read error may account for a junction end that differs from germline. V is TRBV6-5 and J is TRBJ2-1; 9 nucleotides match TRBD2. Germline V CDR1 and CDR2: MNHEY, SVGAGI. This CDR3 spans 17 amino acids. The CDR3 DNA sequence: TGTGCCAGTAGTTACTCGCGGGGGGGCGGCTCCTACAATGTGCAGTTCTTC. Protein product: CASSYSRGGGSYNVQFF.

CDR3 loop: CSVDQGLWELFF. The DNA for the CDR3 is TGCAGCGTTGACCAAGGACTCTGGGAGCTGTTTTTT. The V gene is TRBV29-1, the J gene TRBJ2-2; possibly TRBD2 for D (5 bases). Trimming took off 3 bases at V and 9 bases at J, with 11 bases between the two ends. CDR1 is SQVTM and CDR2 is ANQGSEA in the germline V gene. The CDR3 length is 12 residues.

At least ten counts were recorded for this clonotype. The V gene is TRBV29-1, the J gene TRBJ2-5, with 13 positions matching TRBD2. CDR1 SQVTM and CDR2 ANQGSEA come from the germline V gene. This CDR3 spans 15 amino acids. The ends lost 4 bases at V and 5 bases at J; junction bases unmatched: 7. The CDR3, as DNA: TGCAGCGTTGTACGGGGACTAGCGGGACACGAGACCCAGTACTTC. Translation: CSVVRGLAGHETQYF.

The chain joins TRBV11-2 to TRBJ2-7; unclear D gene. The tail of the sequence fits TRBJ2-1 better, so the J call may be wrong. Germline CDR1 reads SGHAT; CDR2 reads FQNNGV. This CDR3 region has 14 residues. Here the CDR3 DNA reads TGTGCCAGCAGCTTAATCGGTGGAGCCTACGAGCAGTTCTTC. This sequence encodes CASSLIGGAYEQFF.

This clonotype was counted between two and nine times. This may come from a read error, since a much larger clone is one base off. V usage is TRBV5-4 and J usage is TRBJ1-1; D not resolved. The CDR3 contains 13 residues. The V gene's germline CDR1 is SGHNT and CDR2 YYREEE (reference sequence). The chain's CDR3 is CASSPILNAEAFF. CDR3 nucleotides: TGTGCCAGCAGCCCGATCCTGAACGCTGAAGCTTTCTTT.

Points on this clonotype: A single base separates this from a much larger clone, so it may be a read error. The J gene is TRBJ2-7, the V gene TRBV7-9; no clear D gene. The germline V gene encodes CDR1 SEHNR and CDR2 FQNEAQ (reference sequence). V lost 5 bases to trimming and J lost 6 bases, with 8 bases between them. The CDR3 is 11 amino acids. The CDR3 sequence is CASSKTCEQYF. CDR3 bases: TGTGCCAGCAGCAAAACCTGCGAGCAGTACTTC.

The chain links TRBV4-1 to TRBJ2-1; 7 nucleotides match TRBD2. V was clipped by 3 bases and J by 9 bases; unmatched bases: 2. Germline V gene data show CDR1 as MGHRA and CDR2 as YSYEKL. CDR3 size: 12 residues. For the CDR3, the DNA is TGCGCCAGCAGCCAGGCGGGAGTTGAGCAGTTCTTC. Encoded protein: CASSQAGVEQFF.

Many counts were recorded for this clonotype. This chain joins TRBV28 and TRBJ2-7, with a tentative D call TRBD1 (5 bases). The germline CDR1 and CDR2 sequences are MDHEN and SYDVKM. With 5 bases removed from V and 4 bases from J, the gap between germline ends came to 9 bases. The CDR3 spans 12 residues. CDR3 loop: CASSPPGYEQYF. In DNA, the CDR3 is TGTGCCAGCAGTCCCCCAGGGTACGAGCAGTACTTC.

This clonotype was observed once. The junction departs from the called germline gene at one end, perhaps through a read error. The chain joins TRBV4-1 to TRBJ2-4, with 10 bases that match TRBD2. Germline V gene data show CDR1 as MGHRA and CDR2 as YSYEKL. This CDR3 spans 18 amino acids. CDR3 sequence: CASCQIPGTSVAKNIQYF. CDR3 sequence (DNA): TGCGCCAGCTGCCAAATTCCCGGGACTAGCGTCGCCAAAAACATTCAGTACTTC.

This clonotype was recorded at least ten times. The rearrangement links TRBV30 to TRBJ2-1, with D unresolved. V lost 2 bases to trimming and J lost 10 bases, with 12 bases between them. The CDR3 length is 12 residues. The germline V gene has CDR1 GTSNPN and CDR2 SVGIG (reference sequence). The CDR3 nucleotides are TGTGCCTGGAGTCCCCTGGGCGGCGAGCAGTTCTTC. Translated, it gives CAWSPLGGEQFF.

This clonotype has only a few counts. V usage is TRBV7-9 and J usage is TRBJ2-2; 8 bases line up with TRBD2. This CDR3 has 16 amino acids. V was clipped by 6 bases and J by 5 bases; unmatched bases: 11. Looked up from germline, CDR1 is SEHNR and CDR2 is FQNEAQ (reference sequence). The CDR3 here is CASRPPRLARTGELFF. CDR3 DNA sequence: TGTGCCAGCAGACCCCCCCGACTAGCGCGGACCGGGGAGCTGTTTTTT.

On this clonotype itself: Sequence at one end of the junction differs from germline and may be a read error. CDR3 protein: CAASDYGLAGGYNEQFF. DNA for the CDR3: TGTGCCGCCAGTGATTACGGACTAGCGGGAGGGTACAATGAGCAGTTCTTC. V gene TRBV24-1 combines with J gene TRBJ2-1, with 15 bases lining up with TRBD2. The CDR3 has 17 amino acids. Germline values: CDR1 KGHDR, CDR2 SFDVKD.

As concerns this clonotype: An end of the junction differs from the germline gene, which may be a read error. This chain links TRBV7-8 with TRBJ2-5, with 7 bases fitting TRBD2. Germline-derived CDR1 and CDR2 are SGHVS and FQNEAQ. CDR3 length: 14 residues. The CDR3: CASSILAYKEIQYF. CDR3 sequence (DNA): TGTGCCAGCAGCATACTAGCGTACAAAGAGATCCAGTACTTC.

This clonotype was seen only once. One junction end disagrees with the germline gene, perhaps due to a read error. The chain links TRBV6-6 to TRBJ2-3; D gene unclear. This CDR3 comprises 15 residues. Germline V gives CDR1 MNHNY, CDR2 SVGAGI (reference sequence). Here the CDR3 DNA reads TGTGCCGGCAGCCCCGGGCATTCGGGCACAGTTTCGCAGTATTTT. Protein: CAGSPGHSGTVSQYF.

This clonotype was seen a single time. The J gene is TRBJ2-7, the V gene TRBV6-5; either TRBD1 or TRBD2 may supply D (5 bases each). The V end lost 8 bases, the J end lost 9 bases, and 23 bases lay between the germline ends. The germline CDR1 and CDR2 sequences are MNHEY and SVGAGI. The CDR3 length is 14 residues. CDR3 DNA sequence: TGTGCCAGCTCGCTCAACCCCCTGGGGACCGGGCAGTACTTC. Translating gives CASSLNPLGTGQYF.